These T cell receptor beta chains were read from a single sample in a study of shared clonotypes between healthy human individuals. Measured with immunoSEQ multiplex PCR; TCRdb has only the in-frame clones, and not every one. The repertoire includes 330,000 or so clones, approximately 79% of them detected once, and 10% sits in the top ten. Sequencing input: memory CD4+ T cells sorted from blood. The receptors shown here come from a man aged 25 to 45 in good health. Both conserved end residues are trimmed from each CDR3.

TRBV6-6 | ASSYSAVNTEAF
TRBV2 | ASRDRGFEQY
TRBV7-8 | ASSMLAGAYNEQF
TRBV11-3 | ASSSRQQETQY
TRBV5-4 | ASSLSQGFNYGYT
TRBV11-2 | ASSSSGKFYEQY
TRBV6-6 | ASRSYSGLAADTQY
TRBV19 | ASSLDRNYGYT
TRBV2 | ASSGAGEAF
TRBV4-1 | ASSQDRGLDPSRGNTIY
TRBV28 | ASSSPLGGGLYEQY
TRBV10-3 | AIRGALGNTIY
TRBV6-5 | ASSGTVIGEDGYT
TRBV27 | ASSKYRGAPREQY
TRBV6-5 | ASIRGTEAF
TRBV5-1 | ASSSGTGAYEKLF
TRBV11-3 | ASSLPRPESVRSQPQH
TRBV5-4 | ASSPAGLAGESGYEQY
TRBV7-8 | ASSHRGSGNTIY
TRBV6-6 | ASQREYGGELF
TRBV18 | ASSVGAQNTGELF
TRBV7-9 | ASSFRELNTEAF
TRBV28 | ASSRGQGVAGYT
TRBV13 | ASSLGNEQGYWANLEKLNYGYT
TRBV28 | ASSSQTGAGNQPQH
TRBV7-9 | ASSLRTGGNTGELF
TRBV5-1 | ASSPPAGGGEKLF
TRBV6-6 | ASSIGTGYEQY
TRBV5-1 | ASSALGLAGAETQY
TRBV2 | ASSEESTGDTQY
TRBV28 | ASKRAGTEKLF
TRBV18 | ASSPRGGRGQETQY
TRBV2 | ASRLQGSYNEQF
TRBV29-1 | SVCPSAEKPDEQY
TRBV7-2 | ASSLEASRPGLAGVQY
TRBV7-9 | ASSADRGFTEAF
TRBV10-3 | AISEMDFTGAYNEQF
TRBV10-3 | AIRSSGDTEAF
TRBV10-2 | ASRRTGSNYEQY
TRBV7-2 | ASSPGTANTEAF
TRBV10-3 | AINGNGQGEKDEQY